This entry lists 30 T cell receptor beta chains sequenced from one sample in a study of Graves' ophthalmopathy and Graves' hyperthyroidism (dated by TCRdb to 2016 to 2018). Sequencer: Illumina HiSeq 2000. For repertoire sequencing, the TCR beta CDR3 regions were amplified from RNA transcripts. HTBI primers and the Qiagen OneStep RT-PCR kit were used in a first-round RT-PCR, which was followed by a second-round multiplex PCR, size selection and purification. TCRdb redid the processing of the public reads, applying fastp at Q25 and MiXCR, and retained in-frame beta chains. Here each entry gathers all rows of one CDR3 protein and keeps the most common genes and DNA. This sample holds hundreds of thousands of distinct CDR3 sequences; around 42% were observed only once. 40% to 55% of the sample comes from the top ten. Sequencing was done on a sample of peripheral blood. The receptors shown here come from an adult man with Graves' ophthalmopathy.

This clonotype was seen at least ten times. CDR3 DNA sequence: TGTGCCAGCAGCTTAGTTGTAGATCAAGGCTACACCTTC. Protein sequence: CASSLVVDQGYTF. The chain joins TRBV7-9 to TRBJ1-2; D ambiguous. V gave up 1 base and J gave up 8 bases, with 11 bases separating them. Germline values: CDR1 SEHNR, CDR2 FQNEAQ (reference sequence). This CDR3 is built from 13 residues. Full variable domain (outside the CDR3, taken from reference TRBV7-9 and TRBJ1-2): DTGVSQNPRHKITKRGQNVTFRCDPISEHNRLYWYRQTLGQGPEFLTYFQNEAQLEKSRLLSDRFSAERPKGSFSTLEIQRTEQGDSAMYLCASSLVVDQGYTFGSGTRLTVV.

The rearrangement joins TRBV29-1 to TRBJ2-5; 8 bases align to TRBD1. J gave up 4 bases and V 6 bases, and 4 bases lay outside the gene matches. The CDR3 spans 12 residues. Germline V gene data show CDR1 as SQVTM and CDR2 as ANQGSEA. This CDR3 reads CSVGQGRETQYF. DNA of the CDR3: TGCAGCGTAGGACAGGGTCGAGAGACCCAGTACTTC.

This rearrangement joins TRBV5-1 to TRBJ2-7; 10 nucleotides match TRBD2. This CDR3 region has 16 residues. V shed 0 bases and J 0 bases; nucleotides not matched to a gene: 3. Germline V CDR1 and CDR2: SGHRS, YFSETQ. The chain's CDR3 is CASSLGGLAVSYEQYF. In DNA, the CDR3 is TGCGCCAGCAGCTTGGGAGGACTAGCGGTCTCCTACGAGCAGTACTTC.

The chain carries TRBV29-1 and TRBJ2-6; 11 bases agree with TRBD2. The CDR3 extends over 16 amino acids. Germline lookup yields CDR1 SQVTM and CDR2 ANQGSEA. The V segment lost 8 bases and the J segment 2 bases; nucleotides outside the gene matches: 8. CDR3 loop: CSQGTSGGTGANVLTF. DNA of the CDR3: TGCAGCCAGGGGACTAGCGGAGGGACTGGGGCCAACGTCCTGACTTTC.

The CDR3 sequence is CASKSAGNNQPQHF. CDR3 sequence (DNA): TGTGCCAGTAAGTCTGCGGGGAACAATCAGCCCCAGCATTTT. This chain connects TRBV19 to TRBJ1-5; no clear D. Germline V gene data show CDR1 as LNHDA and CDR2 as SQIVND (reference sequence). Between the trimmed V and J ends, which lost 7 bases and 3 bases, there was a span of 13 bases. There are 14 residues in the CDR3.

The gene calls are TRBV14 and TRBJ1-1; D ambiguous. CDR3 size: 17 residues. Per the germline V gene, CDR1 is SGHDN and CDR2 is FVKESK. Trimming shortened V by 4 bases and J by 5 bases, and 23 bases separated the two germline ends. In DNA form, the CDR3 reads TGTGCCAGCAGCCCGATCCGTCTGCCCAATTTAGGGACTGAAGCTTTCTTT. Translating gives CASSPIRLPNLGTEAFF.

The genes are TRBV9 and TRBJ2-7; 14 nucleotides match TRBD2. CDR3 size: 16 residues. J gave up 5 bases and V 4 bases, and 8 bases lay outside the gene matches. Germline-derived CDR1 and CDR2 are SGDLS and YYNGEE. CDR3 protein: CASSQDPGLAGDEQYF. CDR3 coding DNA: TGTGCCAGCAGCCAAGACCCGGGACTAGCGGGGGACGAGCAGTACTTC.

This chain links TRBV10-3 with TRBJ2-7, with D perhaps assigned TRBD1 or TRBD2 (5 bases each). CDR1 and CDR2 from the germline V gene are ENHRY and SYGVKD. The CDR3 extends over 15 amino acids. Trimming stripped 10 bases from V and 0 bases from J, with 19 bases between. As DNA, the CDR3 is TGTGCCAGCACCTCGGGGCAGTTTATCTCCTACGAGCAGTACTTC. Translating gives CASTSGQFISYEQYF.

For this clonotype: One end of the junction varies from germline; a read error may be responsible. The DNA for the CDR3 is TGTGCCAGCAGCCAGACCACTAGCAGTCAGCCCCAGCATTTT. This codes for CASSQTTSSQPQHF. The chain joins TRBV7-9 to TRBJ1-5; D is uncertain. This CDR3 is 14 amino acids long. Germline lookup yields CDR1 SEHNR and CDR2 FQNEAQ (reference sequence). Supplemented by reference TRBV7-9 and TRBJ1-5, the full variable domain reads DTGVSQNPRHKITKRGQNVTFRCDPISEHNRLYWYRQTLGQGPEFLTYFQNEAQLEKSRLLSDRFSAERPKGSFSTLEIQRTEQGDSAMYLCASSQTTSSQPQHFGDGTRLSIL.

This clonotype was observed a handful of times. This chain joins TRBV5-6 and TRBJ2-7; D might be TRBD2 (5 bases). V was clipped by 0 bases and J by 2 bases, with 9 bases between them. Germline V gene sequence: CDR1 SGHDT, CDR2 YYEEEE. CDR3 length equals 14 residues. The CDR3 DNA reads TGTGCCAGCAGCTTGGCAACGGGAACCTACGAGCAGTACTTC. It encodes CASSLATGTYEQYF.

This clonotype was counted ten times or more. In DNA form, the CDR3 reads TGCAGCGTGCGGACGAACGGGGAGCTGTTTTTT. Amino acid sequence: CSVRTNGELFF. The chain employs TRBV29-1 and TRBJ2-2; D gene ambiguous. V dropped 6 bases and J dropped 7 bases, with 9 bases sitting between them. This CDR3 region has 11 residues. CDR1 is SQVTM, CDR2 ANQGSEA, per germline.

J is TRBJ1-1 and V is TRBV7-2; no reliable D call. V dropped 5 bases and J dropped 4 bases, with 11 bases sitting between them. Germline assignment: CDR1 SGHTA and CDR2 FQGNSA. The CDR3 is made up of 13 amino acids. CDR3 in DNA: TGTGCCAGCAGCGGCGGACGCGTCACTGAAGCTTTCTTT. Residues: CASSGGRVTEAFF.

Many counts were recorded for this clonotype. This rearrangement joins TRBV27 to TRBJ1-6; possible D gene TRBD1, 6 bases. This CDR3 spans 14 amino acids. Trimming cost V 5 bases and J 11 bases, with 16 bases left between them. Germline assignment: CDR1 MNHEY and CDR2 SMNVEV (reference sequence). Here the CDR3 reads CASSGVGAETPLHF. DNA for the CDR3: TGTGCCAGCAGTGGAGTGGGGGCCGAAACACCCCTCCACTTT.

Ten or more counts support this clonotype. Written as DNA, the CDR3 is TGTGCCAGTAGTATGACCGGGACAGGGGGCTCACCCCTCCACTTT. This translates into CASSMTGTGGSPLHF. The V gene is TRBV19, the J gene TRBJ1-6; TRBD1 matches 12 bases. The ends lost 3 bases at V and 10 bases at J; junction bases unmatched: 4. Germline V gene lookup returns CDR1 LNHDA and CDR2 SQIVND (reference sequence). The CDR3 is made up of 15 amino acids.

This clonotype was seen only a few times. The chain combines TRBV20-1 with TRBJ1-2; 10 bases line up with TRBD1. Germline CDR1 DFQATT, CDR2 SNEGSKA (reference sequence). CDR3 size: 13 residues. With V trimmed by 6 bases and J by 6 bases, 7 bases remained unmatched. As DNA, the CDR3 is TGCAGTGCGTTTCGGACAGGGGGGAATGGCTACACCTTC. Translation gives CSAFRTGGNGYTF.

This rearrangement joins TRBV7-9 to TRBJ1-5; no clear D gene. Trimming pared 4 bases from V and 1 base from J, leaving 23 bases between. There are 19 residues in the CDR3. Germline V CDR1 and CDR2: SEHNR, FQNEAQ (reference sequence). Here the CDR3 reads CASSSRTEDLGGSNQPQHF. The CDR3 nucleotides read TGTGCCAGCAGCTCACGCACTGAGGACCTAGGTGGGAGCAATCAGCCCCAGCATTTT. Based on the CDR3 plus reference TRBV7-9 and TRBJ1-5, the full variable domain is DTGVSQNPRHKITKRGQNVTFRCDPISEHNRLYWYRQTLGQGPEFLTYFQNEAQLEKSRLLSDRFSAERPKGSFSTLEIQRTEQGDSAMYLCASSSRTEDLGGSNQPQHFGDGTRLSIL.

V usage is TRBV12-3 or TRBV12-4 and J usage is TRBJ2-5, with D maybe TRBD1 (6 bases). CDR3 size: 13 residues. The ends were cut back, 6 bases at V and 4 bases at J, with 12 bases in the middle. In DNA form, the CDR3 reads TGTGCCAGCAGGTTAACAGGGAGAGAGACCCAGTACTTC. Residues: CASRLTGRETQYF.

There are a few counts of this clonotype. The chain employs TRBV2 and TRBJ2-7, with D unresolved. The CDR3 has 14 amino acids. Germline CDR1 SNHLY, CDR2 FYNNEI. Deletions cut 6 bases from V and 0 bases from J, with 12 bases between. For the CDR3, the DNA is TGTGCCAGCAGCCAACATCACAGCTCCTACGAGCAGTACTTC. It translates to CASSQHHSSYEQYF.

The rearrangement joins TRBV7-2 to TRBJ1-3, with unresolved D. The CDR3 is 15 residues long. Trimming shortened V by 1 base and J by 1 base, and 8 bases separated the two germline ends. Germline V gene data show CDR1 as SGHTA and CDR2 as FQGNSA. The CDR3, as DNA: TGTGCCAGCAGCTTAGAGGCCAGGTCTGGAAACACCATATATTTT. Protein sequence: CASSLEARSGNTIYF. The full variable domain, in which reference TRBV7-2 and TRBJ1-3 provide the parts outside the CDR3, is GAGVSQSPSNKVTEKGKDVELRCDPISGHTALYWYRQSLGQGLEFLIYFQGNSAPDKSGLPSDRFSAERTGGSVSTLTIQRTQQEDSAVYLCASSLEARSGNTIYFGEGSWLTVV.

Remarks on this clonotype: A much larger clonotype is one base distant, so this may be a read error. The V call is TRBV29-1, the J call TRBJ2-7, with 8 bases fitting TRBD1. The germline CDR1 and CDR2 sequences are SQVTM and ANQGSEA. This CDR3 region has 14 residues. The CDR3 protein is CSVVRTGTVYERYF. CDR3 DNA sequence: TGCAGCGTTGTAAGGACAGGGACGGTCTACGAGCGGTACTTC.

V is TRBV7-2 and J is TRBJ2-3, with 9 bases lining up with TRBD2. The germline gives CDR1 SGHTA, CDR2 FQGNSA. Germline trimming cut 5 bases from V and 0 bases from J; bases unmatched to any gene: 15. This CDR3 has 19 residues. In nucleotides, the CDR3 is TGTGCCAGCAGCCAAGATCTGAAACTAGCGGGTTCTAGCACAGATACGCAGTATTTT. Its translation: CASSQDLKLAGSSTDTQYF.

Only a few counts were recorded for this clonotype. This chain connects TRBV12-3 or TRBV12-4 to TRBJ2-3; 7 nucleotides line up with TRBD1. CDR3 length equals 15 residues. The junction had 8 bases not matched to a gene; V was cut back by 6 bases and J by 2 bases. CDR3 residues: CASSSTGLPTDTQYF. The CDR3 bases are TGTGCCAGCAGCTCGACAGGGCTCCCCACAGATACGCAGTATTTT.

The V gene is TRBV5-5, the J gene TRBJ2-5; 7 positions match TRBD2. The CDR3 runs to 14 residues. CDR1 is SGHKS, CDR2 YYEKEE, per germline (reference sequence). Trimming cost V 3 bases and J 1 base; bases outside gene matches: 3. CDR3 loop: CASSSASGQETQYF. The CDR3 nucleotides read TGTGCCAGCAGCTCTGCTAGCGGCCAAGAGACCCAGTACTTC.

V gene TRBV24-1 combines with J gene TRBJ1-2; D perhaps matches TRBD1 (6 bases). From germline, CDR1 is KGHDR and CDR2 SFDVKD. The CDR3 has 15 amino acids. Trimming cost V 4 bases and J 2 bases, with 13 bases left between them. CDR3 loop: CATSDIEDRNYGYTF. Written as DNA, the CDR3 is TGTGCCACCAGTGACATCGAGGACAGAAACTATGGCTACACCTTC.

This clonotype was seen once. The genes are TRBV7-3 and TRBJ2-6; D could derive from TRBD1 or TRBD2 (5 bases each). The CDR3 is 12 amino acids. Trimming cost V 4 bases and J 15 bases, with 13 bases left between them. Per the germline V gene, CDR1 is SGHTA and CDR2 is FQGTGA. CDR3 region: CASSSKGRNLTF. CDR3 nucleotide sequence: TGTGCCAGCAGCTCCAAGGGACGAAACCTGACTTTC.

The rearrangement joins TRBV20-1 to TRBJ2-7; tentative D call: TRBD2 (7 bases). This CDR3 region has 16 residues. The germline V and J ends were trimmed by 7 bases and 2 bases, with 24 bases remaining between them. The germline V gene encodes CDR1 DFQATT and CDR2 SNEGSKA (reference sequence). DNA of the CDR3: TGCAGTGTTAAGCCCCTCATGCGGGGGCCAGCCTACGAGCAGTACTTC. Residues: CSVKPLMRGPAYEQYF.

The table lists this clonotype with many counts. This CDR3 reads CASSSDREDEQYF. The CDR3 coding sequence is TGTGCCAGCAGCTCGGACAGGGAGGACGAGCAGTACTTC. The genes are TRBV11-2 and TRBJ2-7, with 8 positions matching TRBD1. In germline, CDR1 is SGHAT, CDR2 FQNNGV. CDR3 length: 13 amino acids. V shed 4 bases, J shed 5 bases, and the junction held 4 bases outside the gene matches.

This clonotype has more than one count but fewer than ten. The chain joins TRBV7-9 to TRBJ2-5; D perhaps matches TRBD2 (5 bases). V was shortened by 6 bases and J by 2 bases, with 19 bases between the two germline ends. The CDR3 totals 16 residues. Germline lookup yields CDR1 SEHNR and CDR2 FQNEAQ (reference sequence). Written as DNA, the CDR3 is TGTGCCAGCAGGGGTGGACTGGGCCTCCCTCAAGAGACCCAGTACTTC. It yields the protein CASRGGLGLPQETQYF.

This clonotype has only a few counts. V gene TRBV6-5 combines with J gene TRBJ2-7, with D possibly being TRBD2 (6 bases). The CDR3 extends over 14 amino acids. Germline loops: CDR1 MNHEY, CDR2 SVGAGI. The V and J ends lost 2 bases and 3 bases respectively, with 11 bases between them. CDR3 sequence (DNA): TGTGCCAGCAGTTACGGGCGGGGACGCTACGAGCAGTACTTC. It is translated as CASSYGRGRYEQYF.

This clonotype was found a few times. The V call is TRBV9, the J call TRBJ2-7, with D possibly matching TRBD1 (6 bases). The CDR3 loop spans 14 amino acids. Germline loops: CDR1 SGDLS, CDR2 YYNGEE. Deletions cut 3 bases from V and 3 bases from J, with 13 bases between. The CDR3 DNA is TGTGCCAGCAGCGGGGAAACAGGGATCTACGAGCAGTACTTC. Translated: CASSGETGIYEQYF.